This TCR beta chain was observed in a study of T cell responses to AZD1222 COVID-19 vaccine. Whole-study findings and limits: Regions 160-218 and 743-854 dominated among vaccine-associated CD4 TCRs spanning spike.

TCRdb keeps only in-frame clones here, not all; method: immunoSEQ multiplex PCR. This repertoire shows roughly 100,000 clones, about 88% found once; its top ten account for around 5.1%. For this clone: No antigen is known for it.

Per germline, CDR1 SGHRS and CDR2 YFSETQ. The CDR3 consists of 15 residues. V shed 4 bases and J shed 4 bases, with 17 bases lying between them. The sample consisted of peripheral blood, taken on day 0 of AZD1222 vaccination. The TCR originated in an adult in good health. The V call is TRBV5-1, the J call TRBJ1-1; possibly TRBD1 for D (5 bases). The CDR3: CASSTPGAGGTEAFF. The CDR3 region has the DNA TGCGCCAGCAGCACGCCCGGGGCTGGGGGCACTGAAGCTTTCTTT.